The rows below give T cell receptor beta chains drawn from one sample of a study of T-cell memory formation after mild COVID-19. MiXCR was run by TCRdb on the 5' RACE reads, yielding one entry per CDR3 protein. The sample shows 400,000 to 500,000 distinct CDR3 sequences, 15% to 25% of them seen only once. Sequencing used PBMCs or a T cell subset sorted from them (not recorded which). These receptors were taken from an adult woman who had mild COVID-19 (a few samples of this study predate the infection). Cell type and time point are not known. Each CDR3 is given with its conserved first and last residue. The D gene is left open where the match is weak. A row's size may be missing; if present it is once, few, many or a size class.

d_call j_call v_call clone_size cdr3_aa cdr3_nt
TRBD2 TRBJ2-7 TRBV3-1 NA CASSLGLAGPKGYYEQYF TGTGCCAGCAGCCTCGGACTAGCGGGTCCCAAAGGGTACTACGAGCAGTACTTC
NA TRBJ1-1 TRBV28 NA CASSHEPEAFF TGTGCCAGCAGCCACGAACCTGAAGCTTTCTTT
TRBD1 TRBJ1-2 TRBV5-6 few CASSLVGRGPDGYTF TGTGCCAGCAGCTTGGTTGGCAGGGGGCCGGATGGCTACACCTTC
TRBD2 TRBJ2-5 TRBV7-9 NA CASSLPSGRADETQYF TGTGCCAGCAGCTTACCTAGCGGGAGGGCCGATGAGACCCAGTACTTC
TRBD1 TRBJ1-2 TRBV12-3/TRBV12-4 NA CASSLARTGNYGYTF TGTGCCAGCAGTCTCGCGAGGACAGGGAACTATGGCTACACCTTC
TRBD1 TRBJ2-2 TRBV11-2 NA CASSLAGQGNDGELFF TGTGCCAGCAGCTTGGCTGGACAGGGTAATGACGGGGAGCTGTTTTTT
NA TRBJ2-3 TRBV7-9 few CASSSVQGSAGFSGTDTQYF TGTGCCAGCAGCTCGGTACAGGGATCGGCTGGTTTTTCGGGCACAGATACGCAGTATTTT
TRBD2 TRBJ2-3 TRBV20-1 NA CSAYPSSGNTDTQYF TGCAGTGCGTACCCGTCTAGCGGTAACACAGATACGCAGTATTTT
NA TRBJ1-1 TRBV27 NA CASSLSYPGTEAFF TGTGCCAGCAGTTTATCGTATCCGGGGACTGAAGCTTTCTTT
NA TRBJ2-3 TRBV6-5 NA CASSDQTREPVDTQYF TGTGCCAGCAGTGACCAGACTAGGGAGCCAGTGGATACGCAGTATTTT
TRBD2 TRBJ2-7 TRBV4-2 few CASSAVGTSGAYEQYF TGTGCCAGCAGCGCGGTCGGGACTAGCGGGGCCTACGAGCAGTACTTC
NA TRBJ2-1 TRBV7-8 few CASSFLFRETDNEQFF TGTGCCAGCAGCTTTCTATTCCGGGAGACCGACAATGAGCAGTTCTTC
NA TRBJ2-3 TRBV5-4 NA CASSLRLARDTQYF TGTGCCAGCAGCTTGAGGTTAGCCCGAGATACGCAGTATTTT
TRBD2 TRBJ2-1 TRBV2 NA CASRAGTSGTNEQFF TGTGCCAGCAGAGCCGGGACTAGCGGGACTAATGAGCAGTTCTTC
TRBD2 TRBJ2-7 TRBV29-1 NA CSVPGTSAYEQYF TGCAGCGTTCCGGGGACTAGCGCCTACGAGCAGTACTTC
NA TRBJ1-1 TRBV6-5 many CASRTNTEAFF TGTGCCAGCAGAACGAACACTGAAGCTTTCTTT
NA TRBJ1-1 TRBV24-1 few CATSDARAGTEAFF TGTGCCACCAGTGATGCTCGAGCGGGCACTGAAGCTTTCTTT
NA TRBJ2-3 TRBV14 NA CASSPTLDTQYF TGTGCCAGCAGCCCCACTTTAGATACGCAGTATTTT
NA TRBJ2-3 TRBV27 NA CASSPSLGEVSDTQYF TGTGCCAGCAGTCCCTCTCTGGGGGAAGTGTCAGATACGCAGTATTTT
NA TRBJ1-1 TRBV19 few CASNGWAPGAFF TGTGCCAGTAACGGCTGGGCTCCCGGGGCTTTCTTT
TRBD2 TRBJ2-1 TRBV2 few CASSGTSRSSYNEQFF TGTGCCAGCAGTGGGACTAGCCGCAGCTCCTACAATGAGCAGTTCTTC
NA TRBJ1-1 TRBV30 few CAWSVPGLNTEAFF TGTGCCTGGAGTGTGCCCGGGCTGAACACTGAAGCTTTCTTT
NA TRBJ2-2 TRBV9 many CASSLPRGGGPNQELFF TGTGCCAGCAGCCTACCCCGTGGAGGGGGCCCAAACCAGGAGCTGTTTTTT
TRBD2 TRBJ2-4 TRBV9 few CASSADGRVGKNIQYF TGTGCCAGCAGCGCTGATGGGAGGGTGGGCAAAAACATTCAGTACTTC
NA TRBJ2-7 TRBV4-3 many CASSQDNSYEQYF TGCGCCAGCAGCCAAGACAACAGCTACGAGCAGTACTTC
TRBD1 TRBJ2-7 TRBV2 few CAASQGQGYSYEQYF TGTGCCGCTTCACAAGGACAGGGGTATTCCTACGAGCAGTACTTC
TRBD2 TRBJ2-7 TRBV10-3 NA CATQGGKEGEQYF TGTGCCACGCAGGGAGGGAAGGAGGGTGAGCAGTACTTC
NA TRBJ1-3 TRBV24-1 NA CATSGGNTIYF TGTGCCACCAGTGGCGGAAACACCATATATTTT
TRBD2 TRBJ2-1 TRBV6-2/TRBV6-3 NA CASSTRTSGPNHNEQFF TGTGCCAGCAGTACCAGGACTAGCGGGCCAAACCACAATGAGCAGTTCTTC
NA TRBJ2-3 TRBV20-1 NA CSAPDKSTDTQYF TGCAGTGCCCCGGACAAGAGCACAGATACGCAGTATTTT
NA TRBJ1-3 TRBV7-9 few CASSLSAGRRSGNTIYF TGTGCCAGCAGCTTGAGTGCTGGCCGACGCTCTGGAAACACCATATATTTT
NA TRBJ1-4 TRBV11-2 few CASRPQGSTNEKLFF TGTGCCAGCAGGCCCCAGGGGTCAACTAATGAAAAACTGTTTTTT
NA TRBJ1-1 TRBV12-3/TRBV12-4 NA CASSPEKLGSTEAFF TGTGCCAGCAGCCCCGAGAAGCTGGGGAGCACTGAAGCTTTCTTT
TRBD1 TRBJ1-1 TRBV12-3/TRBV12-4 NA CASSLSRGQGRMNTEAFF TGTGCCAGCAGCCTATCGAGGGGGCAAGGGAGGATGAACACTGAAGCTTTCTTT
NA TRBJ2-1 TRBV5-6 NA CASSLERYNEQFF TGTGCCAGCAGCTTGGAGCGCTACAATGAGCAGTTCTTC
TRBD1 TRBJ2-4 TRBV5-5 many CASSLQGKNIQYF TGTGCCAGCAGCCTACAGGGGAAAAACATTCAGTACTTC
NA TRBJ2-6 TRBV24-1 NA CATSRATGANVLTF TGTGCCACCTCTCGGGCCACCGGTGCCAACGTCCTGACTTTC
NA TRBJ2-6 TRBV2 few CASRALLSGANVLTF TGTGCCAGCAGGGCCCTGCTCTCTGGGGCCAACGTCCTGACTTTC
NA TRBJ2-5 TRBV12-3/TRBV12-4 few CASSPLDGDQETQYF TGTGCCAGCAGCCCACTAGACGGAGACCAAGAGACCCAGTACTTC
NA TRBJ2-6 TRBV18 few CASSPTEGGQTSGANVLTF TGTGCCAGCTCACCTACCGAGGGGGGGCAGACCTCTGGGGCCAACGTCCTGACTTTC
NA TRBJ2-1 TRBV9 NA CASSSSTGHEQFF TGTGCCAGCAGCTCCTCGACAGGCCATGAGCAGTTCTTC